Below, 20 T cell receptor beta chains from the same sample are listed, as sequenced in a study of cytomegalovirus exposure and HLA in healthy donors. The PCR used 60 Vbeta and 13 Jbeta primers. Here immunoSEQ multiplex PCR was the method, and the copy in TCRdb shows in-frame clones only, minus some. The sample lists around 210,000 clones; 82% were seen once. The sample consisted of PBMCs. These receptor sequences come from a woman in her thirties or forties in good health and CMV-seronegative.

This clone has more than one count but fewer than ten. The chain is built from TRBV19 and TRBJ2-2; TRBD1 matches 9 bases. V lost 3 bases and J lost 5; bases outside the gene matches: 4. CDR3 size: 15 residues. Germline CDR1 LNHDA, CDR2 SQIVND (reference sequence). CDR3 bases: TGTGCCAGTAGTATTAGGACAGGGGTTACCGGGGAGCTGTTTTTT. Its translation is CASSIRTGVTGELFF. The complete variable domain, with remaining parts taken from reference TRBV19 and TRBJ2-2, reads DGGITQSPKYLFRKEGQNVTLSCEQNLNHDAMYWYRQDPGQGLRLIYYSQIVNDFQKGDIAEGYSVSREKKESFPLTVTSAQKNPTAFYLCASSIRTGVTGELFFGEGSRLTVL.

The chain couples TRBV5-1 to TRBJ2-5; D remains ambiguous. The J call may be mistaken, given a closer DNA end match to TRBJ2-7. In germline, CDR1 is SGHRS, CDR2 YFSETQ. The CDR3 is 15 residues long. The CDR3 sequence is CASSLAGKEYYEQYF. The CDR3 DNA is TGCGCCAGCAGCTTGGCGGGTAAAGAGTATTACGAGCAGTACTTC.

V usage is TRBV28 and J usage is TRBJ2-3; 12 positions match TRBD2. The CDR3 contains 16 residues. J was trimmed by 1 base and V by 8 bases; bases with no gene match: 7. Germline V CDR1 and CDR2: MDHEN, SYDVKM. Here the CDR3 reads CASGTSGWWGTDTQYF. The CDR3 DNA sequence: TGTGCCAGCGGGACTAGCGGGTGGTGGGGCACAGATACGCAGTATTTT.

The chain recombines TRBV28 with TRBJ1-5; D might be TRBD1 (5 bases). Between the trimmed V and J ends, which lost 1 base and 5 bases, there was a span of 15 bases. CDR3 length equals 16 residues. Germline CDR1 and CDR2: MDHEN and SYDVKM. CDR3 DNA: TGTGCCAGCAGTTTATATGTGGGACTCAATCATCAGCCCCAGCATTTT. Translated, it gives CASSLYVGLNHQPQHF.

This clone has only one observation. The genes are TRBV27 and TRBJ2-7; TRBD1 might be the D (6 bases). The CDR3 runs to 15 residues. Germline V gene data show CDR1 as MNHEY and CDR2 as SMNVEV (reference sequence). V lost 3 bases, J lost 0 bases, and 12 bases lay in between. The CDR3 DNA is TGTGCCAGCAGTTTCCAGGGGTTCCCCTCCTACGAGCAGTACTTC. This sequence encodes CASSFQGFPSYEQYF.

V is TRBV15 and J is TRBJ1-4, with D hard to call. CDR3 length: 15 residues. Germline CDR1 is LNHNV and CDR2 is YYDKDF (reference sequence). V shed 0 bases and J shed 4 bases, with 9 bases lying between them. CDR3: CATSRDPPVNEKLFF. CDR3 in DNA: TGTGCCACCAGCAGAGATCCGCCGGTTAATGAAAAACTGTTTTTT.

This CDR3 reads CASSQVGGVVDTIYF. The CDR3 DNA is TGCGCCAGCAGCCAAGTAGGAGGGGTTGTGGACACCATATATTTT. The chain recombines TRBV4-1 with TRBJ1-3; maybe TRBD1 (5 bases). CDR3 length equals 15 residues. Trimming took off 1 base at V and 8 bases at J, with 15 bases between the two ends. Germline V lookup: CDR1 MGHRA, CDR2 YSYEKL.

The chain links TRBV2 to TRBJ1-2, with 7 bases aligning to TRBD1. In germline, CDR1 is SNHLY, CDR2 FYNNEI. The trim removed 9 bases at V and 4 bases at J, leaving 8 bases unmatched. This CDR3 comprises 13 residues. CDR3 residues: CASEPGQRYGYTF. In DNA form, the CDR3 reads TGTGCCAGTGAACCGGGACAGCGCTATGGCTACACCTTC.

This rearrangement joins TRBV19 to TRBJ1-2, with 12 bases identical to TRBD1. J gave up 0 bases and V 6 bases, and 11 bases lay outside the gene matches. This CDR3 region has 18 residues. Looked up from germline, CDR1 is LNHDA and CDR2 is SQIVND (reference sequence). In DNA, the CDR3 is TGTGCCAGTAGCCCCGGGACAGGGGGCTTAGGCGCTAACTATGGCTACACCTTC. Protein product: CASSPGTGGLGANYGYTF.

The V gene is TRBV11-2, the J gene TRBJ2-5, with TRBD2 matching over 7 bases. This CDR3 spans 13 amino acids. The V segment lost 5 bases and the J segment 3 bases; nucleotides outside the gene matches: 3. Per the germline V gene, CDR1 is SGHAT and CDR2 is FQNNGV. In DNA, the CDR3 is TGTGCCAGCAGCAGGCTAGCGGAAGAGACCCAGTACTTC. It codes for CASSRLAEETQYF.

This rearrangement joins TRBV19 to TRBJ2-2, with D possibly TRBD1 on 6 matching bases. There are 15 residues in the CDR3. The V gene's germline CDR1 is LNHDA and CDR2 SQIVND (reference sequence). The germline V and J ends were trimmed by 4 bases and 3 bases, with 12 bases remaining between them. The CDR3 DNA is TGTGCCAGTAGTAGCACCGACAGGTACACCGGGGAGCTGTTTTTT. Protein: CASSSTDRYTGELFF.

CDR3 nucleotide sequence: TGTGCCAGCAGCGCGGGACAGGGACACGAGCAGTACTTC. It translates to CASSAGQGHEQYF. J is TRBJ2-7 and V is TRBV9; 9 positions agree with TRBD1. Germline-derived CDR1 and CDR2 are SGDLS and YYNGEE. Trimming took 3 bases from V and 5 from J; bases not matched to a gene: 3. The CDR3 length is 13 residues.

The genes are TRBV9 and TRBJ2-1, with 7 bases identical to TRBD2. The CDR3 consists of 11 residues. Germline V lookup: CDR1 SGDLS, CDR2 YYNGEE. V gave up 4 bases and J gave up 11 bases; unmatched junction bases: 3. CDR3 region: CASSPGTKQFF. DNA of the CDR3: TGTGCCAGCAGCCCAGGGACTAAGCAGTTCTTC.

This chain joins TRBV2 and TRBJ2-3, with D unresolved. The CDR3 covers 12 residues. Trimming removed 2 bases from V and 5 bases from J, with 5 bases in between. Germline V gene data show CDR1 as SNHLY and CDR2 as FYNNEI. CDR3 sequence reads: CASSEPRDTQYF. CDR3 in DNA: TGTGCCAGCAGTGAACCCAGAGATACGCAGTATTTT. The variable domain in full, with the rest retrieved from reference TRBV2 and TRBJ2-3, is EPEVTQTPSHQVTQMGQEVILRCVPISNHLYFYWYRQILGQKVEFLVSFYNNEISEKSEIFDDQFSVERPDGSNFTLKIRSTKLEDSAMYFCASSEPRDTQYFGPGTRLTVL.

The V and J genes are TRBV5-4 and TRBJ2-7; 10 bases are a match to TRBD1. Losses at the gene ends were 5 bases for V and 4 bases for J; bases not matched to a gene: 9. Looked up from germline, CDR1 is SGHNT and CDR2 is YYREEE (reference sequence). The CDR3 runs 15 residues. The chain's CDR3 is CASREGQGGMYEQYF. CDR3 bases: TGTGCCAGCAGGGAAGGACAGGGGGGAATGTACGAGCAGTACTTC.

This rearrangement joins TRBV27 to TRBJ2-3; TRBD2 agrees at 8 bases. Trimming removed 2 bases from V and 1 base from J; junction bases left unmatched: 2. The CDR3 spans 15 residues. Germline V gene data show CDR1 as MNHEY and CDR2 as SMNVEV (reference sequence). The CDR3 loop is CASSLGSGGTDTQYF. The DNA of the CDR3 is TGTGCCAGCAGTTTAGGTAGCGGGGGCACAGATACGCAGTATTTT.

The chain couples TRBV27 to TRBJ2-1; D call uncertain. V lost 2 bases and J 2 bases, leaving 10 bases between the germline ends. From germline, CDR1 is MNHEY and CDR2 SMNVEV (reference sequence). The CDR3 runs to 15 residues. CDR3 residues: CASSLRLGAYNEQFF. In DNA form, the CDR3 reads TGTGCCAGCAGTTTACGACTTGGAGCCTACAATGAGCAGTTCTTC.

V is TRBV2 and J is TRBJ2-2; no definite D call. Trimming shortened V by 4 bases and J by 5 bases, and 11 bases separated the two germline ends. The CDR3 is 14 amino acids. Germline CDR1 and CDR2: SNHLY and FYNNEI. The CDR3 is CASSGGSITGELFF. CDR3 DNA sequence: TGTGCCAGCAGTGGAGGTTCAATAACCGGGGAGCTGTTTTTT. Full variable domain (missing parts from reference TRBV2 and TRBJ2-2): EPEVTQTPSHQVTQMGQEVILRCVPISNHLYFYWYRQILGQKVEFLVSFYNNEISEKSEIFDDQFSVERPDGSNFTLKIRSTKLEDSAMYFCASSGGSITGELFFGEGSRLTVL.

CDR3 residues: CASGALPETQYF. The CDR3 DNA follows: TGTGCTAGTGGAGCTCTTCCAGAGACCCAGTACTTC. The V and J genes are TRBV12-5 and TRBJ2-5; D not certain. Germline V gene lookup returns CDR1 LGHNT and CDR2 FRNRAP. The V gene lost 6 bases and the J gene lost 4 bases, with 9 bases spanning the gap. The CDR3 is made up of 12 amino acids.

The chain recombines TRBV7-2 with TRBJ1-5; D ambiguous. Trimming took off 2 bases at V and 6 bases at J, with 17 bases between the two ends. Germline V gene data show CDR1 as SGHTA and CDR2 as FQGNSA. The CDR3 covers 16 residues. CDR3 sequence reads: CASSLLSGVPGQPQHF. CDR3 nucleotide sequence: TGTGCCAGCAGCTTATTGTCAGGCGTTCCTGGTCAGCCCCAGCATTTT.